This T cell receptor (beta chain) stems from a study of blood T cell repertoires in COVID-19 (dated by TCRdb to the early 2020s). For the study in its entirety: Collaborator samples came from the United States, Italy and Spain and covered acute and convalescent phases of COVID-19. The material from the prospective study consisted of cDNA or gDNA derived from T cells, B-cell-depleted T cells, or PBMCs. The dataset comprised deeply sampled blood TCRbeta repertoires from subjects exposed to, actively infected with, or recovered from COVID-19. The repertoires were made available in a free public database intended to serve as a resource for research on the immune response to SARS-CoV-2. The samples were drawn from the first 160 participants of the ongoing ImmuneRACE study and from under 1,500 subjects provided by 6 global collaborators. Sample metadata almost always included a de-identified subject ID, COVID-19 status, age in years and sex. Where HLA class I and class II types were available, the types were taken from metadata supplied by the sample provider, not from assay-based typing. Overall study outcomes, separate from this receptor: The amount of clinical and demographic metadata varied by source and participant and was provided uncurated.

In the germline V gene, CDR1 corresponds to SGHTA and CDR2 to FQGNSA. The CDR3 starts with the cysteine, ends with the phenylalanine, and has 15 residues. Only the CDR3 part of the read is kept: 45 bases, read in frame from the first base. The germline ends are 9 bases apart after V is trimmed by 1 base and J by 2 bases. This clone was picked up one time. No cognate antigen has been identified for it. Base qualities are not recorded, but no much larger clone differs from it by a single base. TCRbeta CDR3 regions were amplified from genomic DNA using the immunoSEQ Assay, a bias-controlled multiplex PCR. Per the authors' processing: The number of nucleated cells in each sample was estimated from the amplification of reference gene primers within the assay. Sequence reads were collapsed and filtered to measure the absolute abundance of every unique TCRbeta CDR3 rearrangement. For each sample, productive Simpson clonality was calculated as the square root of Simpson's diversity index across productive rearrangements. TCRdb obtained this table from immuneACCESS and retained in-frame rearrangements with V and J assigned. These tables miss some clones; where compared with another copy, unresolved V genes account for less than half of the shortfall, and the remainder is unexplained. V and J calls and clone size are copied from that table; D and trimming were computed from the DNA. A total of fewer than 400,000 clones appear in this sample, more than 85% of them only once. The ten largest account for roughly 20% of the sample.

Participants in the prospective study were aged roughly 18 to 100 years, lived in some 24 United States geographic areas, and enrolled through a virtual design. In the prospective study, cohorts were assigned on the basis of participant-reported clinical history obtained from a screening survey and a study questionnaire. Recovered participants in ImmuneRACE Cohort 3 were defined by two consecutive negative NP/OP PCR tests, clearance by a healthcare professional, or resolution of symptoms. In the prospective study, whole blood, serum and a nasopharyngeal or oropharyngeal swab were collected from each participant by mobile phlebotomists. Over an approximately 2-month period, participants in the prospective study had the option of providing additional blood draws and questionnaires. Before DNA extraction, prospective study blood samples were shipped either frozen or at room temperature.

This chain is built from TRBV7-2 and TRBJ1-5; the D gene is perhaps TRBD1, from 5 matching bases. The sequence was collected from a woman in her 30s who had recovered from COVID-19. The sample consisted of PBMCs or T cells enriched from blood (not recorded which). The DNA reads as follows: TGTGCCAGCAGCTTAGAACCGGGGGGCAATCAGCCCCAGCATTTT. The encoded protein is CASSLEPGGNQPQHF.